The 18 T cell receptor beta chains in this list originate from one sample, sequenced in a study of shared clonotypes between healthy human individuals. Measured with immunoSEQ multiplex PCR; TCRdb has only the in-frame clones, and not every one. The sample shows roughly 1.4 million clones, 98% of them seen only once. The sample was naive CD4+ T cells sorted from blood. Subset denoted: CD45RA+ positively selected. Receptors originate from a man in his thirties or forties in good health.

The J gene is TRBJ1-4, the V gene TRBV11-1; D is ambiguous. Trimming removed 3 bases at V and 3 bases at J, with 11 bases between. The length of the CDR3 is 15 residues. Germline-derived CDR1 and CDR2 are SGHAT and FQDESV (reference sequence). The CDR3 sequence: CASSFNKGSNEKLFF. The CDR3 region has the DNA TGTGCCAGCAGCTTCAACAAGGGCTCTAATGAAAAACTGTTTTTT.

The V and J genes are TRBV27 and TRBJ2-7, with 10 nucleotides matching TRBD2. Germline loops: CDR1 MNHEY, CDR2 SMNVEV (reference sequence). V gave up 1 base and J gave up 7 bases; unmatched junction bases: 7. The CDR3 consists of 15 residues. The CDR3 spells CASSLWLAGVREQYF. The CDR3 nucleotides read TGTGCCAGCAGTTTATGGCTAGCGGGAGTCAGGGAGCAGTACTTC.

Note on this clone: Other DNA sequences within the sample encode an identical CDR3. This chain links TRBV18 with TRBJ1-5, with D uncertain. Trimming stripped 6 bases from V and 0 bases from J, with 6 bases between. Germline V CDR1 and CDR2: KGHSH, LQKENI. CDR3 length equals 13 residues. The CDR3, as DNA: TGTGCCAGCTCGCGGGATAGCAATCAGCCCCAGCATTTT. Translation gives CASSRDSNQPQHF.

The chain couples TRBV10-3 to TRBJ1-2; 9 bases match TRBD1. V lost 2 bases, J lost 7 bases, and 5 bases stayed unmatched. CDR1 and CDR2 from the germline V gene are ENHRY and SYGVKD. The CDR3 consists of 14 residues. CDR3 nucleotide sequence: TGTGCCATCAGTGAGACTGACAGGGGGGCTGGCTACACCTTC. It specifies CAISETDRGAGYTF.

This clone was picked up many times. Other DNA sequences in the sample encode the same CDR3. The chain couples TRBV18 to TRBJ2-5; D uncertain. There are 11 residues in the CDR3. The V end was cut by 3 bases, the J end by 2 bases, with 1 base between. The germline CDR1 and CDR2 sequences are KGHSH and LQKENI. CDR3 amino acids: CASSPQETQYF. Here the CDR3 DNA reads TGTGCCAGCTCACCTCAAGAGACCCAGTACTTC. The full variable domain, with the rest looked up from reference TRBV18 and TRBJ2-5, is NAGVMQNPRHLVRRRGQEARLRCSPMKGHSHVYWYRQLPEEGLKFMVYLQKENIIDESGMPKERFSAEFPKEGPSILRIQQVVRGDSAAYFCASSPQETQYFGPGTRLLVL.

The V call is TRBV29-1, the J call TRBJ1-2; D is unresolved. Between the trimmed V and J ends, which lost 4 bases and 8 bases, there was a span of 11 bases. CDR3 length equals 11 residues. Germline V gene data show CDR1 as SQVTM and CDR2 as ANQGSEA. The CDR3 loop reads CSVVGLRGYTF. In DNA, the CDR3 is TGCAGCGTTGTGGGGTTAAGAGGCTACACCTTC. The full variable domain, rest sourced from reference TRBV29-1 and TRBJ1-2, is SAVISQKPSRDICQRGTSLTIQCQVDSQVTMMFWYRQQPGQSLTLIATANQGSEATYESGFVIDKFPISRPNLTFSTLTVSNMSPEDSSIYLCSVVGLRGYTFGSGTRLTVV.

The chain carries TRBV7-9 and TRBJ1-4; D ambiguous. V shed 4 bases and J shed 0 bases, with 12 bases lying between them. The CDR3 runs to 16 residues. The germline gives CDR1 SEHNR, CDR2 FQNEAQ (reference sequence). The CDR3 DNA is TGTGCCAGCAGCTCCTGGGGAGCTGCAACTAATGAAAAACTGTTTTTT. Its protein is CASSSWGAATNEKLFF.

CDR3 amino acids: CASSRDRVFQPQHF. The CDR3 DNA is TGTGCCAGCAGTCGGGACAGGGTGTTCCAGCCCCAGCATTTT. The chain has TRBV6-5 and TRBJ1-5; 9 bases fit TRBD1. From germline, CDR1 is MNHEY and CDR2 SVGAGI. This CDR3 has 14 residues. J lost 7 bases, V lost 5 bases, and 6 bases had no gene match.

The rearrangement links TRBV5-1 to TRBJ2-2; D is possibly TRBD1 or TRBD2 (6 bases each). The CDR3 sequence is 16 residues long. Germline CDR1 SGHRS, CDR2 YFSETQ. Trimming removed 4 bases at V and 3 bases at J, with 16 bases between. This chain's CDR3 is CASSPTGPGDTGELFF. CDR3 DNA: TGCGCCAGCAGCCCTACAGGGCCGGGGGACACCGGGGAGCTGTTTTTT.

The chain couples TRBV6-1 to TRBJ2-7; perhaps TRBD1 as D (6 bases). Trimming removed 6 bases from V and 0 bases from J, with 9 bases in between. The CDR3 has 13 amino acids. The germline gives CDR1 MNHNS, CDR2 SASEGT. CDR3: CASSSGHSYEQYF. CDR3 DNA sequence: TGTGCCAGCAGCTCGGGACACTCCTACGAGCAGTACTTC.

A word on this clone: The same CDR3 is also encoded by other DNA sequences in this sample. This sequence joins TRBV9 and TRBJ2-7; weak D call: TRBD1 (5 bases). CDR3 size: 14 residues. V was shortened by 4 bases and J by 1 base, with 12 bases between the two germline ends. CDR1 is SGDLS, CDR2 YYNGEE, per germline. The CDR3 loop reads CASSFGQGSYEQYF. CDR3 DNA: TGTGCCAGCAGCTTTGGGCAGGGATCCTACGAGCAGTACTTC.

This chain uses TRBV19 with TRBJ1-1; tentative D call: TRBD1 (6 bases). CDR3 size: 14 residues. CDR1 and CDR2 from the germline V gene are LNHDA and SQIVND (reference sequence). Trimming shortened V by 4 bases and J by 4 bases, and 13 bases separated the two germline ends. Here the CDR3 DNA reads TGTGCCAGTAGTACTACAGGGCTGAGCACTGAAGCTTTCTTT. Translated, it gives CASSTTGLSTEAFF.

V and J are TRBV10-2 and TRBJ1-1; D might be TRBD1 (6 bases). CDR1 and CDR2 from the germline V gene are WSHSY and SAAADI. Trimming took off 7 bases at V and 1 base at J, with 13 bases between the two ends. The CDR3 consists of 14 residues. The CDR3 DNA reads TGCGCCAGCAATAAACAGGGTACGAACACTGAAGCTTTCTTT. Amino acids: CASNKQGTNTEAFF.

This chain links TRBV5-6 with TRBJ2-3; no clear D gene. Germline assignment: CDR1 SGHDT and CDR2 YYEEEE. Trimming removed 0 bases at V and 2 bases at J, with 7 bases between. This CDR3 is built from 14 residues. The CDR3 here is CASSLAPYTDTQYF. The CDR3 bases are TGTGCCAGCAGCTTGGCCCCGTACACAGATACGCAGTATTTT.

This chain joins TRBV2 and TRBJ2-3; tentatively, D is TRBD2 (5 bases). The germline gives CDR1 SNHLY, CDR2 FYNNEI. This CDR3 comprises 11 residues. Trimming cost V 7 bases and J 10 bases, with 12 bases left between them. CDR3 nucleotide sequence: TGTGCCAGCATGAGGGCCTCATCGCAGTATTTT. It translates to CASMRASSQYF.

The genes are TRBV11-2 and TRBJ2-1; 10 bases are a match to TRBD2. CDR3 size: 15 residues. V shed 3 bases and J 4 bases; nucleotides not matched to a gene: 3. CDR1 and CDR2 from the germline V gene are SGHAT and FQNNGV. In nucleotides, the CDR3 is TGTGCCAGCAGCTTTGGACTAGCGGTTTACAATGAGCAGTTCTTC. Residues: CASSFGLAVYNEQFF.

J is TRBJ2-1 and V is TRBV5-6, with 7 bases aligning to TRBD2. Germline V lookup: CDR1 SGHDT, CDR2 YYEEEE. The ends lost 3 bases at V and 3 bases at J; junction bases unmatched: 0. This CDR3 is 13 amino acids long. The CDR3 DNA reads as TGTGCCAGCAGCTCTAGCGGCTACAATGAGCAGTTCTTC. Protein: CASSSSGYNEQFF.

As DNA, the CDR3 is TGTGCCAGCAGCTTAGACAGTCGGATCTACGAGCAGTACTTC. The encoded protein is CASSLDSRIYEQYF. The V and J genes are TRBV7-9 and TRBJ2-7; D gene uncertain. The CDR3 contains 14 residues. Looked up from germline, CDR1 is SEHNR and CDR2 is FQNEAQ (reference sequence). V gave up 1 base and J gave up 3 bases, with 10 bases separating them.